This T cell receptor (beta chain) was identified during a study of T cell responses to AZD1222 COVID-19 vaccine. Study-wide context: Both about-4-week and about-12-week second-dose recipients were combined. Points from the study as a whole: White British donors predominated, females outnumbered males, and clonal diversity was possibly underestimated. Spike-wide vaccine-associated CD4 TCRs dominated at 160-218 and 743-854. Spike-specific TCR breadth and depth rose after two AZD1222 doses.

A word on this clone: The antigen is not known.

Produced via immunoSEQ multiplex PCR; TCRdb's table is partial and in-frame only. The repertoire holds some 120,000 clones, with just under 90% as singletons. Sequenced here: peripheral blood, sampled on day 0 of AZD1222 vaccination. The clonotype comes from an adult in good health.

DNA of the CDR3: TGTGCCAGCAGCTTAGCGCAGGGAAAAAGCTCCTACGAGCAGTACTTC. Its translation is CASSLAQGKSSYEQYF. The chain joins TRBV7-9 to TRBJ2-7, with D possibly being TRBD1 (5 bases). The CDR3 is made up of 16 amino acids. Trimming took off 0 bases at V and 0 bases at J, with 12 bases between the two ends. Germline CDR1 is SEHNR and CDR2 is FQNEAQ (reference sequence).